What follows are 27 T cell receptor beta chains derived from one specimen sequenced in a study of relationships among human T cell subsets (dated by TCRdb to the early 2010s). Libraries were constructed by multiplex PCR. For sequencing, a 454 GS FLX was employed. Semiquantitative ARM-PCR was used to amplify the TCR alpha and beta CDR3 regions from mRNA. In ARM-PCR, tagged nested gene-specific primers were used first, and communal superprimers then performed exponential amplification. TCRdb reran the public reads through fastp at Q25 and MiXCR, keeping productive beta chains. Each entry merges the rows of one CDR3 protein and shows their most common DNA and genes. The sample has more than 7,000 distinct CDR3 sequences on record, about 52% of them singletons. The ten largest clones take up 5.2% of the sample. Memory T cells were selected as CD45RA-RO+ cells with anti-CD45RO beads from the CD45RA-negative fraction.

The sequencing sample was made of memory T cells sorted from blood. The cell subset or site label for this specimen denotes: CD45RA-RO+ memory T cells. These TCRs come from a man in his forties or fifties in good health.

V is TRBV30 and J is TRBJ2-7; D possibly corresponds to TRBD1 (5 bases). Per the germline V gene, CDR1 is GTSNPN and CDR2 is SVGIG (reference sequence). V was pared by 3 bases and J by 5 bases, with 11 bases between. This CDR3 contains 12 residues. The CDR3 here is CAWSTGNHEQYF. The CDR3, as DNA: TGTGCCTGGAGCACAGGTAACCACGAGCAGTACTTC.

The V call is TRBV12-2, the J call TRBJ2-7; the listed D gene, TRBD1, was not tested against the DNA. TRBV12-2 is termed a pseudogene. This CDR3 comprises 14 residues. In DNA form, the CDR3 reads TGTGCAAGTCGCACAACAGGGACGAGTTACGAGCAGTACTTC. This gives the protein CASRTTGTSYEQYF.

Comment on this clonotype: At one boundary the junction diverges from the germline segment, which might be a read error. The rearrangement joins TRBV5-4 to TRBJ2-1; tentatively, D is TRBD2 (6 bases). Germline CDR1 reads SGHNT; CDR2 reads YYREEE (reference sequence). The CDR3 is made up of 14 amino acids. For the CDR3, the DNA is TGCGCCAGCAGCTCCCTTCGGAGGGCGGATGAGCAGTTCTTC. Translating it yields CASSSLRRADEQFF. The full variable domain, in which reference TRBV5-4 and TRBJ2-1 provide the parts outside the CDR3, is ETGVTQSPTHLIKTRGQQVTLRCSSQSGHNTVSWYQQALGQGPQFIFQYYREEENGRGNFPPRFSGLQFPNYSSELNVNALELDDSALYLCASSSLRRADEQFFGPGTRLTVL.

This clonotype was observed a handful of times. The chain carries TRBV7-8 and TRBJ2-7, with 8 bases aligning to TRBD1. V was pared by 1 base and J by 6 bases, with 8 bases of the junction left unmatched. Per the germline V gene, CDR1 is SGHVS and CDR2 is FQNEAQ. The CDR3 runs 15 residues. CDR3 DNA: TGTGCCAGCAGCTTAGAGGGACAGGTATTCTCCGAGCAGTACTTC. Encoded protein: CASSLEGQVFSEQYF.

The J gene is TRBJ2-5, the V gene TRBV29-1; 13 bases agree with TRBD2. Trimming took 6 bases from V and 2 from J; bases not matched to a gene: 0. CDR3 length: 13 amino acids. Germline V gene lookup returns CDR1 SQVTM and CDR2 ANQGSEA. The DNA for the CDR3 is TGCAGCGTGGGACTAGCGGGACAAGAGACCCAGTACTTC. The encoded protein is CSVGLAGQETQYF.

The chain has TRBV11-1 and TRBJ2-7; 14 bases line up with TRBD2. The germline V gene encodes CDR1 SGHAT and CDR2 FQDESV (reference sequence). This CDR3 has 14 residues. Unmatched junction bases numbered 2, after V lost 5 bases and J lost 5 bases. The CDR3 region is CASSEGLAGDEQYF. The CDR3 region has the DNA TGTGCCAGCAGCGAGGGACTAGCGGGGGACGAGCAGTACTTC.

The genes are TRBV4-1 and TRBJ2-1; the D is unclear. This CDR3 region has 17 residues. The V gene lost 3 bases and the J gene lost 0 bases, with 15 bases spanning the gap. The germline CDR1 and CDR2 sequences are MGHRA and YSYEKL. The CDR3 sequence: CASSQATSRSSYNEQFF. The CDR3 DNA sequence: TGCGCCAGCAGCCAGGCGACGAGCAGGAGCTCCTACAATGAGCAGTTCTTC.

The V and J genes are TRBV16 and TRBJ2-3; the D is unclear. This CDR3 spans 12 amino acids. Germline loops: CDR1 KGHSY, CDR2 FQNENV. The germline V and J ends were trimmed by 0 bases and 6 bases, with 4 bases remaining between them. CDR3 nucleotide sequence: TGTGCCAGCAGCCAATCTGGCGATACGCAGTATTTT. Translated: CASSQSGDTQYF.

The CDR3 loop reads CRVTKNTEAFF. The CDR3 bases are TGCAGGGTTACTAAGAACACTGAAGCTTTCTTT. The chain couples TRBV29-1 to TRBJ1-1; D is unclear. CDR3 length: 11 amino acids. CDR1 is SQVTM, CDR2 ANQGSEA, per germline.

The chain has TRBV7-3 and TRBJ2-5, with a tentative D call TRBD1 (5 bases). Trimming pared 1 base from V and 2 bases from J, leaving 8 bases between. This CDR3 is built from 14 residues. Germline V lookup: CDR1 SGHTA, CDR2 FQGTGA. The CDR3 DNA sequence: TGTGCCAGCAGCTTAAACCCAGGGCAAGAGACCCAGTACTTC. The encoded protein is CASSLNPGQETQYF.

V gene TRBV5-5 combines with J gene TRBJ2-7; D unclear. CDR1 SGHKS and CDR2 YYEKEE come from the germline V gene (reference sequence). V lost 3 bases and J lost 3, with 13 bases in between. The CDR3 covers 14 residues. This CDR3 reads CASSYSTNHYEQYF. The CDR3 DNA reads as TGTGCCAGCAGCTACTCGACAAACCACTACGAGCAGTACTTC. The entire variable domain, with the rest obtained from reference TRBV5-5 and TRBJ2-7, is as follows: DAGVTQSPTHLIKTRGQQVTLRCSPISGHKSVSWYQQVLGQGPQFIFQYYEKEERGRGNFPDRFSARQFPNYSSELNVNALLLGDSALYLCASSYSTNHYEQYFGPGTRLTVT.

The count of this clonotype is one. This chain joins TRBV29-1 and TRBJ2-6; 7 bases align to TRBD1. The CDR3 runs 16 residues. Germline V gene lookup returns CDR1 SQVTM and CDR2 ANQGSEA. J lost 0 bases, V lost 3 bases, and 5 bases had no gene match. CDR3 DNA sequence: TGCAGCGTTGACGGGGACAGCTTCTCTGGGGCCAACGTCCTGACTTTC. This translates into CSVDGDSFSGANVLTF.

The chain is built from TRBV11-2 and TRBJ2-7, with D uncertain. Per germline, CDR1 SGHAT and CDR2 FQNNGV. V was pared by 5 bases and J by 4 bases, with 9 bases between. The CDR3 sequence is 12 residues long. CDR3 protein: CASSPSPYEQYF. CDR3 bases: TGTGCCAGCAGCCCCTCCCCTTACGAGCAGTACTTC.

Details on this clonotype: The junction shows a germline mismatch at one end, possibly a read error. J is TRBJ1-5 and V is TRBV5-4; D is ambiguous. The CDR3 covers 13 residues. Germline CDR1 SGHNT, CDR2 YYREEE (reference sequence). CDR3 residues: CASSLGSGQPQHF. In DNA form, the CDR3 reads TGCGCCAGCAGCTTAGGGTCGGGGCAGCCCCAGCATTTT.

This clonotype was detected a few times. The V and J genes are TRBV10-2 and TRBJ1-1, with D hard to call. CDR1 and CDR2 from the germline V gene are WSHSY and SAAADI. Trimming stripped 3 bases from V and 1 base from J, with 3 bases between. This CDR3 has 12 residues. This CDR3 reads CASSEGNTEAFF. The CDR3 nucleotides are TGCGCCAGCAGTGAAGGGAACACTGAAGCTTTCTTT.

The sample holds a few counts of this clonotype. The rearrangement links TRBV5-5 to TRBJ2-3, with 7 bases matching TRBD1. CDR1 SGHKS and CDR2 YYEKEE come from the germline V gene (reference sequence). With 5 bases clipped from V and 2 bases from J, the junction kept 8 bases outside the gene matches. The CDR3 has 15 residues. CDR3 nucleotides: TGTGCCAGCAGGGGACAGTTCCGATCCACAGATACGCAGTATTTT. It codes for CASRGQFRSTDTQYF.

This clonotype was observed a handful of times. The CDR3 DNA reads as TGCAGCGTTGCATCAGGGTTCTACAATGAGCAGTTCTTC. Protein sequence: CSVASGFYNEQFF. J is TRBJ2-1 and V is TRBV29-1, with D tentatively TRBD1 (5 bases). The CDR3 length is 13 residues. The ends were cut back, 4 bases at V and 3 bases at J, with 10 bases in the middle. CDR1 is SQVTM and CDR2 is ANQGSEA in the germline V gene.

This rearrangement joins TRBV7-9 to TRBJ2-7; D is uncertain. In germline, CDR1 is SEHNR, CDR2 FQNEAQ (reference sequence). The CDR3 extends over 11 amino acids. Trimming stripped 4 bases from V and 3 bases from J, with 4 bases between. The CDR3 sequence is CASSSNYEQYF. The DNA of the CDR3 is TGTGCCAGCAGCTCGAACTACGAGCAGTACTTC.

V usage is TRBV4-1 and J usage is TRBJ1-2, with D perhaps matching TRBD1 (5 bases). Trimming cost V 3 bases and J 4 bases, with 12 bases left between them. This CDR3 is 14 amino acids long. Germline lookup yields CDR1 MGHRA and CDR2 YSYEKL. CDR3 residues: CASSHEGRAYGYTF. In nucleotides, the CDR3 is TGCGCCAGCAGCCACGAGGGACGAGCCTATGGCTACACCTTC.

J is TRBJ1-1 and V is TRBV11-2; maybe TRBD1 (5 bases). The length of the CDR3 is 16 residues. Trimming took 1 base from V and 1 from J, leaving 13 bases between them. Per the germline V gene, CDR1 is SGHAT and CDR2 is FQNNGV. CDR3 in amino acids: CASSLGIQGPNTEAFF. In nucleotides, the CDR3 is TGTGCCAGCAGCTTAGGTATCCAGGGCCCGAACACTGAAGCTTTCTTT.

DNA for the CDR3: TGTGCCATCAGGGCAGCTACCGGGGAGCTGTTTTTT. It codes for CAIRAATGELFF. The rearrangement joins TRBV10-3 to TRBJ2-2; D remains ambiguous. V gave up 6 bases and J gave up 5 bases, with 7 bases separating them. Germline V gene data show CDR1 as ENHRY and CDR2 as SYGVKD. CDR3 length: 12 residues.

V usage is TRBV12-3 or TRBV12-4 and J usage is TRBJ2-1; D possibly corresponds to TRBD2 (6 bases). Trimming cost V 2 bases and J 4 bases, with 12 bases left between them. CDR3 length equals 15 residues. This CDR3 is CASSLSGTPYNEQFF. The CDR3 DNA reads TGTGCCAGCAGTTTATCCGGGACTCCTTACAATGAGCAGTTCTTC.

V usage is TRBV5-1 and J usage is TRBJ1-1; the D is unclear. V shed 7 bases and J shed 4 bases, with 14 bases lying between them. This CDR3 has 13 residues. CDR1 and CDR2 (germline): SGHRS, YFSETQ. The chain's CDR3 is CASRYGMGTEAFF. CDR3 nucleotide sequence: TGCGCCAGCCGTTACGGCATGGGCACTGAAGCTTTCTTT.

This rearrangement joins TRBV7-3 to TRBJ2-3; possibly TRBD2 for D (6 bases). From germline, CDR1 is SGHTA and CDR2 FQGTGA. The V end lost 5 bases, the J end lost 4 bases, and 19 bases lay between the germline ends. The CDR3 has 16 residues. The CDR3 nucleotides read TGTGCCAGCAGCCCGAGAGCGGAGGGGCGCCCAGATACGCAGTATTTT. It yields the protein CASSPRAEGRPDTQYF.

This clonotype is deemed medium-sized. This chain links TRBV12-3 or TRBV12-4 with TRBJ1-5, with D unresolved. Trimming removed 4 bases at V and 3 bases at J, with 7 bases between. This CDR3 is 13 amino acids long. DNA for the CDR3: TGTGCCAGCAGTTCCCATAACAATCAGCCCCAGCATTTT. Translating gives CASSSHNNQPQHF.

The rearrangement uses TRBV29-1 and TRBJ2-7; the match to TRBD2 covers 7 bases. CDR1 and CDR2 from the germline V gene are SQVTM and ANQGSEA. Trimming at V came to 7 bases and at J to 0 bases, leaving 9 bases not matched to a gene. The CDR3 length is 14 residues. The CDR3 DNA sequence: TGCAGCGGTCGGAGGGAGGGCCCCTCCTACGAGCAGTACTTC. Its protein is CSGRREGPSYEQYF.

This chain connects TRBV6-6 to TRBJ2-5, with a weak D call TRBD1 (6 bases). V was trimmed by 7 bases and J by 6 bases, leaving 18 bases between them. CDR3 length: 14 residues. The germline gives CDR1 MNHNY, CDR2 SVGAGI (reference sequence). The CDR3 loop is CASNSRDTLKTQYF. Here the CDR3 DNA reads TGTGCCAGCAACTCCCGGGACACCCTGAAGACCCAGTACTTC.